One and the same sample provided the 4 T cell receptor beta chains below, sequenced in a study of blood T cell repertoires in COVID-19. The data were produced by immunoSEQ multiplex PCR, yet TCRdb's version contains in-frame clones alone and is incomplete. The sample has approximately 160,000 clones, about 85% seen once. The source material was PBMCs or T cells enriched from blood (not recorded which). Receptor source: a woman between 45 and 65 years old who had recovered from COVID-19.

This chain uses TRBV28 with TRBJ1-3, with TRBD1 identical over 7 bases. V shed 5 bases and J 2 bases; nucleotides not matched to a gene: 3. Germline V CDR1 and CDR2: MDHEN, SYDVKM. There are 14 residues in the CDR3. Here the CDR3 reads CASSPGTAGNTIYF. CDR3 in DNA: TGTGCCAGCAGTCCTGGGACAGCTGGAAACACCATATATTTT.

J is TRBJ1-3 and V is TRBV4-3; the D gene is possibly TRBD1 (5 bases). Germline V gene data show CDR1 as LGHNA and CDR2 as YSLEER. V was shortened by 1 base and J by 0 bases, with 10 bases between the two germline ends. CDR3 size: 16 residues. CDR3 coding DNA: TGCGCCAGCAGCCAAGTCGGGGGGAACTCTGGAAACACCATATATTTT. It translates to CASSQVGGNSGNTIYF.

This chain joins TRBV19 and TRBJ2-7, with D hard to call. The ends were cut back, 10 bases at V and 10 bases at J, with 17 bases in the middle. The CDR3 spans 11 residues. CDR1 and CDR2 (germline): LNHDA, SQIVND (reference sequence). The CDR3 region has the DNA TGTGCCACGCGCGGTCCTGGTCCCCAGTACTTC. Protein: CATRGPGPQYF.

This clone turned up a few times. CDR3 sequence (DNA): TGTGCCAGCAGTTACAGGGCCTACGAGCAGTACTTC. This codes for CASSYRAYEQYF. The chain links TRBV6-4 to TRBJ2-7, with D possibly TRBD1 on 6 matching bases. Germline V gives CDR1 MRHNA, CDR2 SNTAGT. The V end lost 5 bases, the J end lost 2 bases, and 7 bases lay between the germline ends. The CDR3 extends over 12 amino acids.